This TCR beta chain is from a study of shared clonotypes between healthy human individuals. Study-level findings and limits: The naive CD4 repertoires of a few donors were compared, and about 5% of clonotypes were shared.

Regarding this clone: The target antigen is unknown.

This CDR3 has 17 amino acids. V dropped 1 base and J dropped 0 bases, with 13 bases sitting between them. Germline values: CDR1 MRHNA, CDR2 SNTAGT. The assay was carried out at the deep level. Investigators spread the genomic DNA of each subset evenly over several immunoSEQ plates. Produced via immunoSEQ multiplex PCR; TCRdb's table is partial and in-frame only. The data hold 2 million or so clones, with roughly 95% observed a single time. V is TRBV6-4 and J is TRBJ2-1, with D perhaps TRBD2 (5 bases). This TCR was recovered from a man between 18 and 35 years old in good health. The sample taken for sequencing was naive CD4+ T cells sorted from blood. Subset described: CD45RA+ positively selected. The CDR3 DNA follows: TGTGCCAGCAGTGACTACCCAGCGGAGAGCTCCTACAATGAGCAGTTCTTC. Encoded protein: CASSDYPAESSYNEQFF.